The rows below give T cell receptor beta chains drawn from one sample of a study of siplizumab effects on memory and regulatory T cells. Clones were read by immunoSEQ multiplex PCR, and TCRdb kept only the in-frame ones, dropping some. The profile shows some 87,000 clones, over 80% of them singletons. The sequenced sample consisted of CD4+ T cells sorted from blood. Receptors originate from a human donor in good health. Each CDR3 is given with its conserved first and last residue. The order of the fields is V gene, clone size, CDR3 length, D gene, J gene, CDR3 DNA, CDR3 protein. The D gene is left open where the match is weak. Clone size, where shown, is once, few, many, or a class for clones that have expanded.

TRBV11-2,NA,13,NA,TRBJ1-1,TGTGCCAGCAGCTTAGATCAGGGCACTGAAGCTTTCTTT,CASSLDQGTEAFF
TRBV25-1,NA,18,NA,TRBJ1-4,TGTGCCAGCAGTGAAGTAGTGGGAGGGGACCTTTATAATGAAAAACTGTTTTTT,CASSEVVGGDLYNEKLFF
TRBV4-2,NA,14,NA,TRBJ1-2,TGTGCCAGCAGCCTAGGAACAAGCGCTGCAGGCTACACCTTC,CASSLGTSAAGYTF
TRBV19,NA,14,NA,TRBJ2-1,TGTGCCAGTAGTATGAGAAATAGGGGCAATGAGCAGTTCTTC,CASSMRNRGNEQFF
TRBV10-3,NA,12,NA,TRBJ1-5,TGTGCCGCCGGGACGGCCGATCAGCCCCAGCATTTT,CAAGTADQPQHF
TRBV6-6,NA,15,NA,TRBJ1-5,TGTGCCAGCAGTTACTCGAGTACGGCAAGTCAGCCCCAGCATTTT,CASSYSSTASQPQHF
TRBV12-5,NA,16,TRBD1,TRBJ2-1,TGTGCTAGTGGTTTGGTCCCAGGACAGGGGTTCAGTGAGCAGTTCTTC,CASGLVPGQGFSEQFF
TRBV14,NA,15,NA,TRBJ1-4,TGTGCCAGCAGCCAAGTTCTGGGGGCACGGGAAAAACTGTTTTTT,CASSQVLGAREKLFF
TRBV6-5,NA,14,TRBD1,TRBJ2-3,TGTGCCAGCAGCCGGGACAGCTTCACAGATACGCAGTATTTT,CASSRDSFTDTQYF
TRBV7-9,NA,17,TRBD1,TRBJ1-2,TGTGCCAGCAGCACATTAACCGGGACAGGGGGCAACTATGGCTACACCTTC,CASSTLTGTGGNYGYTF
TRBV5-4,NA,16,TRBD2,TRBJ2-2,TGTGCCAGCAGCCATAGCGGGAGGGCCAACACCGGGGAGCTGTTTTTT,CASSHSGRANTGELFF
TRBV27,few,14,NA,TRBJ1-1,TGTGCCAGCAGGGAGTGGAAGGCGGGGGCTGAAGCTTTCTTT,CASREWKAGAEAFF
TRBV18,NA,16,TRBD1,TRBJ2-1,TGTGCCAGCTCATCCCTGGACAGGGGGCTTCGACTTGAGCAGTTCTTC,CASSSLDRGLRLEQFF
TRBV19,NA,17,NA,TRBJ2-1,TGTGCCAGTAGTATTACCTCGGGACCGTCCCTCTACAATGAGCAGTTCTTC,CASSITSGPSLYNEQFF
TRBV7-2,once,14,NA,TRBJ2-2,TGTGCCAGCAGCTTACTAGCCCCCCCCGGGGAGCTGTTTTTT,CASSLLAPPGELFF
TRBV6-1,NA,16,TRBD2,TRBJ2-3,TGTGCCAGCAGTGGCGCCGGGACTAGCATGCCAGATACGCAGTATTTT,CASSGAGTSMPDTQYF
TRBV10-3,NA,15,NA,TRBJ2-1,TGTGCCATCAGTGAGTACCGGGTCGGAGGCAATGAGCAGTTCTTC,CAISEYRVGGNEQFF
TRBV7-9,NA,15,NA,TRBJ1-3,TGTGCCAGCAGCCAACTAACACCTACCGGAAACACCATATATTTT,CASSQLTPTGNTIYF
TRBV5-1,NA,14,NA,TRBJ2-7,TGCGCCAGCAGCTTGGTGGCTAGCTCCTACGAGCAGTACTTC,CASSLVASSYEQYF
TRBV27,NA,14,NA,TRBJ2-7,TGTGCCAGCAGGCAGGCGGATCACCCCTACGAGCAGTACTTC,CASRQADHPYEQYF
TRBV6-5,NA,12,NA,TRBJ2-7,TGTGCCAGCAGGAGGACAACCAACGAGCAGTACTTC,CASRRTTNEQYF
TRBV5-1,NA,14,NA,TRBJ2-5,TGCGCCAGCAGCTTGGAGGCAGGACAGGAGACCCAGTACTTC,CASSLEAGQETQYF